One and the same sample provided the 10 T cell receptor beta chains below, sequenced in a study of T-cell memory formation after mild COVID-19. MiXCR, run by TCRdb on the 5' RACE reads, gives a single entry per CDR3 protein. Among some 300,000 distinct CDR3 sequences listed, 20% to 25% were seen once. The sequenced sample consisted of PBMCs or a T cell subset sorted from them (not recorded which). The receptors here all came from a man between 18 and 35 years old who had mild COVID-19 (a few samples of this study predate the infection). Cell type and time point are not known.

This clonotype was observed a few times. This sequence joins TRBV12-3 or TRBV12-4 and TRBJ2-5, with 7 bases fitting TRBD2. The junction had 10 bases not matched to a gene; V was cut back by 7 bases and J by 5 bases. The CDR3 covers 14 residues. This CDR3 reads CASTPGLSIETQYF. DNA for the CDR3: TGTGCCAGCACCCCGGGACTAAGCATCGAGACCCAGTACTTC.

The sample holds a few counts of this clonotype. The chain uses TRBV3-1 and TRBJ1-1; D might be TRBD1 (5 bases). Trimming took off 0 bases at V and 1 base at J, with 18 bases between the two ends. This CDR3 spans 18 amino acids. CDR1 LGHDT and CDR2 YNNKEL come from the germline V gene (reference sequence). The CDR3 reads CASSQDGGGPVGNTEAFF. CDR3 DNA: TGTGCCAGCAGCCAAGATGGGGGTGGTCCGGTAGGGAACACTGAAGCTTTCTTT.

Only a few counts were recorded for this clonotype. CDR3 region: CASSLTGWGVSSYEQYF. In DNA, the CDR3 is TGTGCCAGCAGTTTAACGGGATGGGGAGTTAGCTCCTACGAGCAGTACTTC. V and J are TRBV12-3 or TRBV12-4 and TRBJ2-7; D might be TRBD2 (5 bases). Trimming cost V 2 bases and J 0 bases, with 17 bases left between them. The CDR3 is 17 amino acids.

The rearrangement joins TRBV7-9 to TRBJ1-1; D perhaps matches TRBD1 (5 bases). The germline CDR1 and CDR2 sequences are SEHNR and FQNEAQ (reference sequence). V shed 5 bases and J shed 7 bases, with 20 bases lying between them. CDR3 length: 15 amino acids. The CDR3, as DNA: TGTGCCAGCAGCGAGGGGCAGCCCGGGGGAGGTGAAGCTTTCTTT. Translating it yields CASSEGQPGGGEAFF. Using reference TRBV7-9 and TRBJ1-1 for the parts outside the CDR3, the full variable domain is DTGVSQNPRHKITKRGQNVTFRCDPISEHNRLYWYRQTLGQGPEFLTYFQNEAQLEKSRLLSDRFSAERPKGSFSTLEIQRTEQGDSAMYLCASSEGQPGGGEAFFGQGTRLTVV.

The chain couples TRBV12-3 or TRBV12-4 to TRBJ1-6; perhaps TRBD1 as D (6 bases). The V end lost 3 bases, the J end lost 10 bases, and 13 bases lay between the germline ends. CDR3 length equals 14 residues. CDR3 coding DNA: TGTGCCAGCAGTTTGGGGGGCAAGGGATCACCCCTCCACTTT. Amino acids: CASSLGGKGSPLHF.

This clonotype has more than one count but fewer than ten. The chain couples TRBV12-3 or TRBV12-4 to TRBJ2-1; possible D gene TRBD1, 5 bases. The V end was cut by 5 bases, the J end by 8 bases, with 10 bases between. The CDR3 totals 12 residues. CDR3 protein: CASSPRVDEQFF. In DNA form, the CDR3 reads TGTGCCAGCAGTCCCAGGGTGGATGAGCAGTTCTTC.

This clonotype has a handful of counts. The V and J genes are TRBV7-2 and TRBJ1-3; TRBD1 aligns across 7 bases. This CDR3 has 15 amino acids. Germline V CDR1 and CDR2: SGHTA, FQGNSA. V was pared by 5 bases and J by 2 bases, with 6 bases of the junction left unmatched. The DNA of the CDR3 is TGTGCCAGCAGCCTCCAACAGGGGACTGGAAACACCATATATTTT. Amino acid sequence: CASSLQQGTGNTIYF.

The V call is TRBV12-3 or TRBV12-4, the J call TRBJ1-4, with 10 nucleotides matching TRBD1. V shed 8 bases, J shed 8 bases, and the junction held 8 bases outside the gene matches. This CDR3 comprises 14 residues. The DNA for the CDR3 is TGTGCCAGCGGGAGACAGGGGGCAGGGGAAAAACTGTTTTTT. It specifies CASGRQGAGEKLFF.

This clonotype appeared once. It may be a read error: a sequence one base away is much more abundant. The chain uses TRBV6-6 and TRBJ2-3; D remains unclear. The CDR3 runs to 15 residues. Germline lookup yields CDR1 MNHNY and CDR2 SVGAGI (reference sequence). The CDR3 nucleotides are TGTGCCAGAAGTTACGGTCGACTCTACACAGATACGCAGTATTTT. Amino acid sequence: CARSYGRLYTDTQYF.

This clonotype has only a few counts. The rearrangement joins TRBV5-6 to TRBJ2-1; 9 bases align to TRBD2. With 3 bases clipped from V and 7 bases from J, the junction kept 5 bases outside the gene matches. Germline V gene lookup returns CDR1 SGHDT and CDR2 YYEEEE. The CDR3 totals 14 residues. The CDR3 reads CASSSGLAANEQFF. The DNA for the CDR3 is TGTGCCAGCAGCTCGGGACTAGCAGCGAATGAGCAGTTCTTC. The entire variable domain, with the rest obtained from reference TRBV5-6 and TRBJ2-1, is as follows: DAGVTQSPTHLIKTRGQQVTLRCSPKSGHDTVSWYQQALGQGPQFIFQYYEEEERQRGNFPDRFSGHQFPNYSSELNVNALLLGDSALYLCASSSGLAANEQFFGPGTRLTVL.